These 10 T cell receptor beta chains were sequenced from one sample in a study of blood T cells in healthy people across ages. Using a J-beta primer mix together with a sample-barcoded 5' primer, a second PCR was run for 7 to 11 cycles. TCRdb recomputed calls from the 5' RACE reads with MiXCR, one row per CDR3 protein. This sample has 650,000 to 800,000 distinct CDR3 sequences, with roughly 44% found just once. The specimen was blood. The receptors come from a man between 60 and 75 years old in good health.

V is TRBV9 and J is TRBJ2-7, with a possible D match to TRBD2 (6 bases). Germline V gene data show CDR1 as SGDLS and CDR2 as YYNGEE. This CDR3 has 14 amino acids. Trimming left V 0 bases short and J 4 bases short, with 11 bases between. The chain's CDR3 is CASSVDEGLYEQYF. CDR3 coding DNA: TGTGCCAGCAGCGTAGATGAGGGACTTTACGAGCAGTACTTC.

This clonotype has a handful of counts. The J gene is TRBJ1-6, the V gene TRBV7-2, with TRBD1 identical over 7 bases. This CDR3 comprises 13 residues. Germline lookup yields CDR1 SGHTA and CDR2 FQGNSA. Losses at the gene ends were 8 bases for V and 15 bases for J; bases not matched to a gene: 13. Here the CDR3 reads CASSLTGTVVLHF. CDR3 bases: TGTGCCAGCTCCTTGACAGGGACAGTAGTCCTCCACTTT.

The chain employs TRBV20-1 and TRBJ2-7; D remains unclear. There are 15 residues in the CDR3. CDR1 is DFQATT and CDR2 is SNEGSKA in the germline V gene (reference sequence). V gave up 0 bases and J gave up 1 base, with 13 bases separating them. The CDR3 loop reads CSARDPTRRSYEQYF. The CDR3 DNA reads as TGCAGTGCTAGAGACCCTACCCGCAGATCCTACGAGCAGTACTTC.

The CDR3 DNA is TGCAGTGCTAGAGATCCTAGCGCCCTGGGAGAGACCCAGTACTTC. This translates into CSARDPSALGETQYF. The chain couples TRBV20-1 to TRBJ2-5, with a possible D match to TRBD2 (6 bases). Trimming took 0 bases from V and 4 from J, leaving 15 bases between them. Germline V gene data show CDR1 as DFQATT and CDR2 as SNEGSKA (reference sequence). This CDR3 region has 15 residues.

This clonotype occurred a few times. The chain joins TRBV20-1 to TRBJ2-1; perhaps TRBD1 as D (6 bases). Between the trimmed V and J ends, which lost 0 bases and 8 bases, there was a span of 26 bases. CDR1 and CDR2 from the germline V gene are DFQATT and SNEGSKA (reference sequence). CDR3 length equals 18 residues. The CDR3 DNA follows: TGCAGTGCTAGAGAATCAGGATTACCACAGGGTAGTTTGGATGAGCAGTTCTTC. Its translation is CSARESGLPQGSLDEQFF.

This clonotype showed up just a few times. The V call is TRBV13, the J call TRBJ2-3; a weak D match, TRBD2 (6 bases). V was trimmed by 8 bases and J by 4 bases, leaving 25 bases between them. This CDR3 region has 17 residues. CDR1 and CDR2 from the germline V gene are PRHDT and FYEKMQ (reference sequence). The CDR3 loop reads CASSAFRRGELADTQYF. The CDR3 nucleotides are TGTGCCAGCTCCGCCTTTCGGAGGGGCGAATTGGCAGATACGCAGTATTTT.

The J gene is TRBJ1-1, the V gene TRBV5-6; 8 bases map to TRBD1. J gave up 5 bases and V 4 bases, and 7 bases lay outside the gene matches. This CDR3 has 14 residues. The germline V gene encodes CDR1 SGHDT and CDR2 YYEEEE. The CDR3 region has the DNA TGTGCCAGCAGCCCGGGACAGGCGGGGACTGAAGCTTTCTTT. Translation: CASSPGQAGTEAFF. The full variable domain, completed using reference TRBV5-6 and TRBJ1-1, is DAGVTQSPTHLIKTRGQQVTLRCSPKSGHDTVSWYQQALGQGPQFIFQYYEEEERQRGNFPDRFSGHQFPNYSSELNVNALLLGDSALYLCASSPGQAGTEAFFGQGTRLTVV.

This clonotype appeared a few times. This sequence joins TRBV6-5 and TRBJ1-2; no definite D call. This CDR3 contains 14 residues. The germline V and J ends were trimmed by 0 bases and 2 bases, with 7 bases remaining between them. CDR1 and CDR2 (germline): MNHEY, SVGAGI. CDR3 DNA: TGTGCCAGCAGTTACTCCAGAGGGAACTATGGCTACACCTTC. Translated, it gives CASSYSRGNYGYTF.

The chain carries TRBV5-1 and TRBJ1-1, with D hard to call. The V end lost 1 base, the J end lost 0 bases, and 7 bases lay between the germline ends. The germline gives CDR1 SGHRS, CDR2 YFSETQ. This CDR3 comprises 14 residues. CDR3: CASSLNTLNTEAFF. DNA of the CDR3: TGCGCCAGCAGCTTGAACACCCTGAACACTGAAGCTTTCTTT.

The V call is TRBV29-1, the J call TRBJ1-5; D unclear. Trimming cost V 4 bases and J 0 bases, with 10 bases left between them. CDR3 length: 14 residues. Germline V gene sequence: CDR1 SQVTM, CDR2 ANQGSEA. CDR3 nucleotide sequence: TGCAGCGTTGGCGGCAGTTATAGCAATCAGCCCCAGCATTTT. Its translation: CSVGGSYSNQPQHF. Drawing the rest from reference TRBV29-1 and TRBJ1-5, the complete variable domain is SAVISQKPSRDICQRGTSLTIQCQVDSQVTMMFWYRQQPGQSLTLIATANQGSEATYESGFVIDKFPISRPNLTFSTLTVSNMSPEDSSIYLCSVGGSYSNQPQHFGDGTRLSIL.